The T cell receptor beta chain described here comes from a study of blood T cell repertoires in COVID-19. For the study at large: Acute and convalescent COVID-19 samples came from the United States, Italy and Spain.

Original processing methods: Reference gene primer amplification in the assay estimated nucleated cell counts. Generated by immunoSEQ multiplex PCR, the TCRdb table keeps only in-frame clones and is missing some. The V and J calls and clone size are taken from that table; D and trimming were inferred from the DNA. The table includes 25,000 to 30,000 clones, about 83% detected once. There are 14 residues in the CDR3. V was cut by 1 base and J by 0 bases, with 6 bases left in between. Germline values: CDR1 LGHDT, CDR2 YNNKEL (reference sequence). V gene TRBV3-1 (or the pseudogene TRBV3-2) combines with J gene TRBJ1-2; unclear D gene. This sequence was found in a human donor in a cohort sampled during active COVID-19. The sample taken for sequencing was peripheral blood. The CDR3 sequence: CASSQVVTNYGYTF. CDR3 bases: TGTGCCAGCAGCCAAGTCGTTACTAACTATGGCTACACCTTC.